The 28 T cell receptor beta chains reported below all come from one sample, sequenced in a study of human versus mouse CDR3 diversity and MHC coevolution. Repertoires were generated with immunoSEQ multiplex PCR, while TCRdb's copy carries only in-frame clones and drops some. The sample lists about 60,000 clones, 85% to 95% occurring once. The sequenced sample was naive CD4+ T cells from blood. This sample's subset: CD45RO-negative CD62L-positive naive CD4 T cells. The receptors were gathered from a person between 60 and 69 years old in good health.

This clone was observed a single time. The chain carries TRBV2 and TRBJ2-1; perhaps TRBD2 as D (5 bases). This CDR3 contains 12 residues. From germline, CDR1 is SNHLY and CDR2 FYNNEI. The V end was cut by 4 bases, the J end by 7 bases, with 8 bases between. The CDR3 region has the DNA TGTGCCAGCAGTGCGGACTTAAATGAGCAGTTCTTC. Translation: CASSADLNEQFF. The whole variable domain, filled in from reference TRBV2 and TRBJ2-1, reads EPEVTQTPSHQVTQMGQEVILRCVPISNHLYFYWYRQILGQKVEFLVSFYNNEISEKSEIFDDQFSVERPDGSNFTLKIRSTKLEDSAMYFCASSADLNEQFFGPGTRLTVL.

The gene calls are TRBV2 and TRBJ2-5, with D possibly TRBD2 on 6 matching bases. CDR3 length: 13 residues. CDR1 SNHLY and CDR2 FYNNEI come from the germline V gene. V was pared by 7 bases and J by 3 bases, with 12 bases between. The CDR3 region has the DNA TGTGCCAGCAATACGGGACTTGAAGAGACCCAGTACTTC. This codes for CASNTGLEETQYF.

Written as DNA, the CDR3 is TGTGCCCCCCTAGACAAAACGGGGGAGCAGTACTTC. Its translation: CAPLDKTGEQYF. The chain employs TRBV10-3 and TRBJ2-7, with D perhaps TRBD2 (5 bases). The CDR3 covers 12 residues. With 11 bases removed from V and 7 bases from J, the gap between germline ends came to 18 bases. CDR1 is ENHRY, CDR2 SYGVKD, per germline.

This chain links TRBV5-1 with TRBJ2-7, with TRBD1 as a possible D gene (5 bases). Trimming stripped 5 bases from V and 9 bases from J, with 12 bases between. CDR1 and CDR2 from the germline V gene are SGHRS and YFSETQ. There are 11 residues in the CDR3. The CDR3 coding sequence is TGCGCCAGCAGGGGGCCAACTGTGCAGTACTTC. Protein sequence: CASRGPTVQYF.

The table lists this clone with a count of one. The DNA of the CDR3 is TGTGCCAGCAGCCAACCCGGGACTAGCGGGATAGGTGAGCAGTTCTTC. The encoded protein is CASSQPGTSGIGEQFF. The V and J genes are TRBV7-9 and TRBJ2-1; 13 bases match TRBD2. Germline loops: CDR1 SEHNR, CDR2 FQNEAQ (reference sequence). After removal of 5 bases from V and 9 bases from J, the junction contained 10 bases not matched to a gene. This CDR3 comprises 16 residues.

The chain recombines TRBV27 with TRBJ2-7; TRBD2 matches 7 bases. The CDR3 has 16 residues. Germline V gives CDR1 MNHEY, CDR2 SMNVEV (reference sequence). The ends lost 6 bases at V and 0 bases at J; junction bases unmatched: 11. CDR3 in DNA: TGTGCCAGCAGCGCCCCCGGGAGGTCCCACTCCTACGAGCAGTACTTC. Translating gives CASSAPGRSHSYEQYF.

This chain connects TRBV6-5 to TRBJ1-3; D gene uncertain. There are 14 residues in the CDR3. Germline V CDR1 and CDR2: MNHEY, SVGAGI. V lost 6 bases to trimming and J lost 0 bases, with 9 bases between them. Written as DNA, the CDR3 is TGTGCCAGCAGCCAGGACTTCTCTGGAAACACCATATATTTT. The encoded protein is CASSQDFSGNTIYF.

The CDR3 spells CASSYTRGHYGYTF. In DNA form, the CDR3 reads TGTGCCAGCAGTTACACCAGGGGCCACTATGGCTACACCTTC. The chain employs TRBV6-5 and TRBJ1-2, with D tentatively TRBD1 (6 bases). Germline V CDR1 and CDR2: MNHEY, SVGAGI. CDR3 length: 14 amino acids. With 2 bases removed from V and 3 bases from J, the gap between germline ends came to 10 bases.

This clone was found once. V gene TRBV2 combines with J gene TRBJ2-3; TRBD2 matches 13 bases. V gave up 0 bases and J gave up 0 bases; unmatched junction bases: 3. The CDR3 consists of 18 residues. Germline V gives CDR1 SNHLY, CDR2 FYNNEI. The CDR3 DNA follows: TGTGCCAGCAGTGAAGCGCAACTAGCGGGAGGGAGCACAGATACGCAGTATTTT. Its translation is CASSEAQLAGGSTDTQYF. The full variable domain, completed using reference TRBV2 and TRBJ2-3, is EPEVTQTPSHQVTQMGQEVILRCVPISNHLYFYWYRQILGQKVEFLVSFYNNEISEKSEIFDDQFSVERPDGSNFTLKIRSTKLEDSAMYFCASSEAQLAGGSTDTQYFGPGTRLTVL.

The genes are TRBV5-1 and TRBJ1-3, with D perhaps matching TRBD1 (6 bases). V was cut by 0 bases and J by 2 bases, with 12 bases left in between. CDR1 and CDR2 from the germline V gene are SGHRS and YFSETQ. The CDR3 contains 16 residues. The CDR3 spells CASSLGPTGAGNTIYF. CDR3 DNA: TGCGCCAGCAGCTTGGGCCCGACAGGTGCTGGAAACACCATATATTTT.

This chain connects TRBV25-1 to TRBJ2-1; 10 positions agree with TRBD2. This CDR3 spans 15 amino acids. V was clipped by 7 bases and J by 7 bases; unmatched bases: 10. Per germline, CDR1 MGHDK and CDR2 SYGVNS. CDR3 amino acids: CASNQAGGPGNEQFF. CDR3 sequence (DNA): TGTGCCAGCAATCAAGCGGGAGGGCCTGGGAATGAGCAGTTCTTC.

The count of this clone is one. At one boundary the junction diverges from the germline segment, which might be a read error. This rearrangement joins TRBV28 to TRBJ2-7; 9 positions match TRBD2. Germline loops: CDR1 MDHEN, CDR2 SYDVKM. CDR3 length: 17 residues. The CDR3 spells CASSFPRGGLASYGQYF. As DNA, the CDR3 is TGTGCCAGCAGTTTCCCCAGGGGGGGACTAGCCTCCTACGGGCAGTACTTC.

The chain links TRBV11-1 to TRBJ2-7, with TRBD1 identical over 8 bases. The V and J ends lost 5 bases and 3 bases, in that order; junction bases with no gene match: 6. The CDR3 sequence is 14 residues long. Germline-derived CDR1 and CDR2 are SGHAT and FQDESV (reference sequence). This chain's CDR3 is CASSAFGQGYEQYF. DNA for the CDR3: TGTGCCAGCAGCGCCTTCGGACAGGGCTACGAGCAGTACTTC.

The chain has TRBV12-5 and TRBJ2-7; tentatively, D is TRBD1 (5 bases). The CDR3 consists of 13 residues. Trimming stripped 0 bases from V and 3 bases from J, with 6 bases between. CDR1 and CDR2 from the germline V gene are LGHNT and FRNRAP. CDR3: CASGLVGVYEQYF. CDR3 sequence (DNA): TGTGCTAGTGGTTTGGTAGGGGTCTACGAGCAGTACTTC.

V and J are TRBV29-1 and TRBJ1-2; 7 positions match TRBD1. The V segment lost 4 bases and the J segment 10 bases; nucleotides outside the gene matches: 9. The CDR3 extends over 12 amino acids. The germline CDR1 and CDR2 sequences are SQVTM and ANQGSEA. As DNA, the CDR3 is TGCAGCGTTGGAGGGGGCGGCCAAGACTACACCTTC. It specifies CSVGGGGQDYTF. Based on the CDR3 plus reference TRBV29-1 and TRBJ1-2, the full variable domain is SAVISQKPSRDICQRGTSLTIQCQVDSQVTMMFWYRQQPGQSLTLIATANQGSEATYESGFVIDKFPISRPNLTFSTLTVSNMSPEDSSIYLCSVGGGGQDYTFGSGTRLTVV.

This chain connects TRBV19 to TRBJ1-4, with D possibly matching TRBD1 (6 bases). The CDR3 covers 14 residues. V was clipped by 3 bases and J by 5 bases, with 10 bases between them. Germline V lookup: CDR1 LNHDA, CDR2 SQIVND (reference sequence). The CDR3 bases are TGTGCCAGTAGTATTCGCAGGGGAAATGAAAAACTGTTTTTT. It codes for CASSIRRGNEKLFF.

CDR3 bases: TGTGCCAGCAGTGAAGTTTCGGGAGGGGACACTGAAGCTTTCTTT. Its translation: CASSEVSGGDTEAFF. The V call is TRBV2, the J call TRBJ1-1; a weak D match, TRBD1 (5 bases). Germline lookup yields CDR1 SNHLY and CDR2 FYNNEI. This CDR3 contains 15 residues. V was trimmed by 1 base and J by 3 bases, leaving 12 bases between them.

The chain is built from TRBV19 and TRBJ1-1; no clear D gene. Per germline, CDR1 LNHDA and CDR2 SQIVND (reference sequence). The CDR3 is 11 amino acids. Between the trimmed V and J ends, which lost 9 bases and 5 bases, there was a span of 10 bases. The CDR3 DNA is TGTGCCAGCAAACAGTCGACTGAAGCTTTCTTT. Translated: CASKQSTEAFF.

The gene calls are TRBV5-4 and TRBJ2-2, with TRBD2 as a possible D gene (6 bases). Germline-derived CDR1 and CDR2 are SGHNT and YYREEE (reference sequence). Trimming left V 3 bases short and J 1 base short, with 10 bases between. This CDR3 has 15 residues. The CDR3 loop reads CASSSPRGNTGELFF. For the CDR3, the DNA is TGTGCCAGCAGCTCTCCGCGGGGGAACACCGGGGAGCTGTTTTTT.

This clone is a singleton in its sample. The V call is TRBV27, the J call TRBJ2-4; 8 bases match TRBD2. The CDR3 has 20 amino acids. The V gene's germline CDR1 is MNHEY and CDR2 SMNVEV (reference sequence). With 4 bases clipped from V and 3 bases from J, the junction kept 20 bases outside the gene matches. DNA of the CDR3: TGTGCCAGCAGTTCCCTAGGGAGCGGGAGATCAAGGACAGACAAAAACATTCAGTACTTC. Translated, it gives CASSSLGSGRSRTDKNIQYF.

The chain combines TRBV5-1 with TRBJ2-1; the match to TRBD2 covers 13 bases. The CDR3 runs to 15 residues. V shed 4 bases and J 5 bases; nucleotides not matched to a gene: 3. Germline lookup yields CDR1 SGHRS and CDR2 YFSETQ. In DNA, the CDR3 is TGCGCCAGCAGCGGTGGGACTAGCGGGAACAATGAGCAGTTCTTC. As protein: CASSGGTSGNNEQFF. Combining the CDR3 with reference TRBV5-1 and TRBJ2-1 gives the whole variable domain KAGVTQTPRYLIKTRGQQVTLSCSPISGHRSVSWYQQTPGQGLQFLFEYFSETQRNKGNFPGRFSGRQFSNSRSEMNVSTLELGDSALYLCASSGGTSGNNEQFFGPGTRLTVL.

This clone is a singleton in its sample. CDR3 DNA: TGTGCCAGCCACGCAGCGGCGGGCACAGATACGCAGTATTTT. This sequence encodes CASHAAAGTDTQYF. The chain couples TRBV6-6 to TRBJ2-3; possible D gene TRBD2, 5 bases. Between the trimmed V and J ends, which lost 8 bases and 1 base, there was a span of 13 bases. Germline CDR1 reads MNHNY; CDR2 reads SVGAGI (reference sequence). CDR3 length equals 14 residues.

The CDR3 loop is CASSLSASGRGQNIQYF. CDR3 sequence (DNA): TGTGCCAGCAGCTTATCGGCTAGCGGGAGGGGCCAAAACATTCAGTACTTC. The V call is TRBV7-2, the J call TRBJ2-4; 12 bases fit TRBD2. Germline V CDR1 and CDR2: SGHTA, FQGNSA. The V and J ends lost 2 bases and 5 bases, in that order; junction bases with no gene match: 7. This CDR3 has 17 amino acids.

The rearrangement joins TRBV5-8 to TRBJ2-3, with a tentative D call TRBD1 (7 bases). Looked up from germline, CDR1 is SGHTS and CDR2 is YDEGEE. The length of the CDR3 is 16 residues. V dropped 6 bases and J dropped 0 bases, with 17 bases sitting between them. The CDR3 here is CASTLGAGGSTDTQYF. CDR3 in DNA: TGTGCCAGCACCCTGGGGGCAGGGGGGAGCACAGATACGCAGTATTTT.

The rearrangement joins TRBV19 to TRBJ2-1; TRBD2 matches at 8 bases. Germline trimming cut 0 bases from V and 6 bases from J; bases unmatched to any gene: 16. Germline CDR1 LNHDA, CDR2 SQIVND (reference sequence). This CDR3 is built from 19 residues. CDR3 bases: TGTGCCAGTAGTATAGATCTAGTTGGTGGAGCGGGAGCCCCCAATGAGCAGTTCTTC. Translated, it gives CASSIDLVGGAGAPNEQFF. The full variable domain, rest sourced from reference TRBV19 and TRBJ2-1, is DGGITQSPKYLFRKEGQNVTLSCEQNLNHDAMYWYRQDPGQGLRLIYYSQIVNDFQKGDIAEGYSVSREKKESFPLTVTSAQKNPTAFYLCASSIDLVGGAGAPNEQFFGPGTRLTVL.

The J gene is TRBJ1-2, the V gene TRBV6-5; TRBD1 might be the D (5 bases). The V gene's germline CDR1 is MNHEY and CDR2 SVGAGI. Trimming removed 2 bases from V and 4 bases from J, with 17 bases in between. The length of the CDR3 is 16 residues. The CDR3 spells CASSYTGDPGGYGYTF. CDR3 DNA: TGTGCCAGCAGTTACACAGGCGATCCCGGCGGCTATGGCTACACCTTC.

The chain combines TRBV30 with TRBJ2-7; 13 bases fit TRBD2. The CDR3 is 15 residues long. J gave up 2 bases and V 2 bases, and 3 bases lay outside the gene matches. Germline lookup yields CDR1 GTSNPN and CDR2 SVGIG (reference sequence). CDR3 sequence reads: CAWSPGTSGAYEQYF. In DNA, the CDR3 is TGTGCCTGGAGTCCCGGGACTAGCGGGGCCTACGAGCAGTACTTC.

The genes are TRBV6-5 and TRBJ2-7; TRBD2 aligns across 8 bases. In germline, CDR1 is MNHEY, CDR2 SVGAGI. The CDR3 covers 14 residues. V gave up 6 bases and J gave up 6 bases; unmatched junction bases: 10. The CDR3 protein is CASRLRQRETEQYF. CDR3 bases: TGTGCCAGCAGGCTGCGCCAGCGGGAGACCGAGCAGTACTTC.